This paragraph reports one T cell receptor (beta chain). Its antigen is not known. This CDR3 comprises 12 residues. With 1 base removed from V and 6 bases from J, the gap between germline ends came to 9 bases. The germline gives CDR1 DFQATT, CDR2 SNEGSKA (reference sequence). The record originates from a study of CD8 T cells in ankylosing spondylitis. General study points: Reportedly, matched ankylosing spondylitis synovial fluid was significantly enriched for disease-linked clones. Roughly eight highly homologous variants made up a TCR beta motif that seemed to typify ankylosing spondylitis blood.

For TCR beta, libraries came from quantitative 5'-RACE with molecular barcodes. TCRdb ran MiXCR on the 5' RACE reads and lists one entry per CDR3 protein. This table has under 550,000 distinct CDR3 sequences, 20% to 30% appearing once. The specimen was blood, either unsorted or a sorted T cell fraction (not recorded which). The receptor was isolated from a male donor with ankylosing spondylitis. V is TRBV20-1 and J is TRBJ1-1, with D possibly matching TRBD1 (5 bases). The CDR3 coding sequence is TGCAGTGCTAGAGGACAGAAACCTGAAGCTTTCTTT. It codes for CSARGQKPEAFF.